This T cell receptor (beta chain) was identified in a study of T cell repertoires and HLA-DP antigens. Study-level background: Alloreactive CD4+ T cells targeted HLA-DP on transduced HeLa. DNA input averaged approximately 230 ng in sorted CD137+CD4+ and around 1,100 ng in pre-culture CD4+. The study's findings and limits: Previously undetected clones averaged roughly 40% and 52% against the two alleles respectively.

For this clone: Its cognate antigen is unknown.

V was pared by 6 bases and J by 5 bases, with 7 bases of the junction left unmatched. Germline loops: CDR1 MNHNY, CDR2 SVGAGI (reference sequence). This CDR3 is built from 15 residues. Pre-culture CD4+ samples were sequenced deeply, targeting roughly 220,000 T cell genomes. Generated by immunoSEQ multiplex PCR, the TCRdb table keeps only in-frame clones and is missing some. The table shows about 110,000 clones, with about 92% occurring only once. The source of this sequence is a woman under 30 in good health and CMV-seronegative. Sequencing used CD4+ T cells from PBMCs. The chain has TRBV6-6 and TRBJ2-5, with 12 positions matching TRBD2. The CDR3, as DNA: TGTGCCAGCAGCCTTTCTAGCGGGAGGGCGGAGACCCAGTACTTC. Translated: CASSLSSGRAETQYF.